Sequencing of this T cell receptor beta chain was carried out in a study of T cell responses to AZD1222 COVID-19 vaccine. Assay: immunoSEQ multiplex PCR; the TCRdb copy retains only in-frame clones and omits some. The table has some 150,000 clones, about 92% seen once. Trimming removed 3 bases from V and 2 bases from J; junction bases left unmatched: 20. Germline CDR1 is LGHNT and CDR2 is FRNRAP. The CDR3 runs to 20 residues. In the case of this clone: Its specificity is unknown.

Findings and caveats of the study: The donor group comprised mostly white British people and more females; the analysis possibly underestimated clonal diversity. Close to half of all spike-specific TCRs reportedly target regions of the variants that are unmutated. Compared with day 0, the breadth and depth of the Spike-specific TCR repertoire rose significantly after two doses of AZD1222.

This sequence was found in an adult in good health. This specimen was peripheral blood, taken on day 0 of MenACWY control vaccination. The genes are TRBV12-5 and TRBJ1-2; TRBD1 matches at 8 bases. CDR3 sequence (DNA): TGTGCTAGTGGTTTAACCCCCGGTTATGACAGGGGAGGCCCGAACTATGGCTACACCTTC. Translated, it gives CASGLTPGYDRGGPNYGYTF.